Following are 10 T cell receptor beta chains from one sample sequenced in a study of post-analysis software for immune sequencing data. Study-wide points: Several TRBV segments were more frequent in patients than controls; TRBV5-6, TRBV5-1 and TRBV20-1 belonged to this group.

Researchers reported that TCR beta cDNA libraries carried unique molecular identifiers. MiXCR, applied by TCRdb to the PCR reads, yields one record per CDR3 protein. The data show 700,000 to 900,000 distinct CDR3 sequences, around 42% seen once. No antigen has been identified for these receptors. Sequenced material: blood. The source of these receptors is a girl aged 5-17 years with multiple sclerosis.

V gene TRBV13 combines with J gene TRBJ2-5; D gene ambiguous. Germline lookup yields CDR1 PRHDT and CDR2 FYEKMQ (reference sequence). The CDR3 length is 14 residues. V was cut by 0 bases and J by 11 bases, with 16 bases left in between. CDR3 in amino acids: CASSLGLFYNEQYF. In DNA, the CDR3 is TGTGCCAGCAGCTTAGGCCTCTTTTACAATGAGCAGTACTTC.

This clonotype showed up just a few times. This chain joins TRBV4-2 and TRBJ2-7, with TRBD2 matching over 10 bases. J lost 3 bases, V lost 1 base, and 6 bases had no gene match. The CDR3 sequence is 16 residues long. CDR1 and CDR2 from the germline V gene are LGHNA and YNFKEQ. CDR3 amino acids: CASSQVPTSGNYEQYF. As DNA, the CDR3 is TGTGCCAGCAGCCAAGTCCCAACTAGCGGGAACTACGAGCAGTACTTC.

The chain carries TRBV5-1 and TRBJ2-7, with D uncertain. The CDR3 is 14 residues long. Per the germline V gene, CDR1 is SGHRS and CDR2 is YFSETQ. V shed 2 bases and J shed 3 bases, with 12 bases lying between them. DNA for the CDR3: TGCGCCAGCAGCTTTGACTCAACACTCTACGAGCAGTACTTC. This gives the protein CASSFDSTLYEQYF.

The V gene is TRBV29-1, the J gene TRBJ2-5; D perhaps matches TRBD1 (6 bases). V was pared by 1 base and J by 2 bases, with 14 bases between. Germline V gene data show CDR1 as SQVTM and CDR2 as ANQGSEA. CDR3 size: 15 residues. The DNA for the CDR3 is TGCAGCGTTGAAGGTGGTACGGACAGACAAGAGACCCAGTACTTC. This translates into CSVEGGTDRQETQYF.

Written as DNA, the CDR3 is TGTGCCAGCAGCCCCCAAGCGGGGTGGGGCCACGAGCAGTACTTC. It encodes CASSPQAGWGHEQYF. The rearrangement links TRBV9 to TRBJ2-7, with TRBD2 identical over 7 bases. V shed 4 bases and J 5 bases; nucleotides not matched to a gene: 12. The CDR3 runs 15 residues. Germline lookup yields CDR1 SGDLS and CDR2 YYNGEE.

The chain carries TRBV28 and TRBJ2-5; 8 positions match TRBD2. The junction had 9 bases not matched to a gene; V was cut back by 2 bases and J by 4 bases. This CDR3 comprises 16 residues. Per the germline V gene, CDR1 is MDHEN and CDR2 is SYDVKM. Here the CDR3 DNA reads TGTGCCAGCAGTTTACTCGCTGCGGGAGGAGGAGAGACCCAGTACTTC. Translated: CASSLLAAGGGETQYF.

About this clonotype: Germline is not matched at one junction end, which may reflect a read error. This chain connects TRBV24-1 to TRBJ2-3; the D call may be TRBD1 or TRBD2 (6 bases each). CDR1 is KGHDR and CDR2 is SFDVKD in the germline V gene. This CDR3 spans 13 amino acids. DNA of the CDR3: TGTGCCGCCAGTAGCGGACAGCCCGATACGCAGTATTTT. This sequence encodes CAASSGQPDTQYF.

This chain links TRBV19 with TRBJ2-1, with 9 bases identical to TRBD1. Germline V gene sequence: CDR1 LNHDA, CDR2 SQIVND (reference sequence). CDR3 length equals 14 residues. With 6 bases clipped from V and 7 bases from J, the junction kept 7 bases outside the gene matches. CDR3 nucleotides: TGTGCCAGTAGCCGGGACAGGGATTTAAATGAGCAGTTCTTC. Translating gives CASSRDRDLNEQFF.

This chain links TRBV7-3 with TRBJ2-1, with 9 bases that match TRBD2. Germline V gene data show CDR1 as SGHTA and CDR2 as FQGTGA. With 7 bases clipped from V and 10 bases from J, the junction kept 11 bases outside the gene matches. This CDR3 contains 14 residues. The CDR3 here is CASKKLAGHREQFF. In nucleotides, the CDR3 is TGTGCCAGCAAGAAACTAGCGGGCCATAGGGAGCAGTTCTTC.

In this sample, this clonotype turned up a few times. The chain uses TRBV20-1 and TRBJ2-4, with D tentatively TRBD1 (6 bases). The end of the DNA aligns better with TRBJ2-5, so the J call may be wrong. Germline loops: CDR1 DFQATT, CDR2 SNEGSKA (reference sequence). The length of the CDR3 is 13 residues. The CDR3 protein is CSARNRVKETQYF. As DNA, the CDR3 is TGCAGTGCTAGGAACAGGGTTAAAGAGACCCAGTACTTC.